This TCR beta chain was identified during a study of identical twins. TCRdb reprocessed the 5' RACE reads via MiXCR and lists one record per CDR3 protein. The data contain 420,000 or so distinct CDR3 sequences, roughly 18% of them singletons. Trimming took 4 bases from V and 2 from J, leaving 13 bases between them. The CDR3 sequence is 14 residues long. CDR1 is SGHKS and CDR2 is YYEKEE in the germline V gene (reference sequence). The sequence was obtained from a man aged 50 to 59 in good health. V and J are TRBV5-5 and TRBJ2-7, with D maybe TRBD2 (7 bases). What was sequenced was naive T cells sorted from blood. The CDR3 sequence is CASSRGGQTYEQYF. In nucleotides, the CDR3 is TGTGCCAGCAGCCGCGGGGGACAAACCTACGAGCAGTACTTC.